One T cell receptor (beta chain) is described in this entry. What it binds is unknown. This sample stems from a study of cytomegalovirus exposure and HLA in healthy donors. Study background: Membership in the Caucasian-associated ancestry cluster was found for around 81% of a few hundred genotyped donors. Notes on the study in general: The study put some 150 TCR beta chains on its list as cytomegalovirus-associated.

Primers: 60 Vbeta forward and 13 Jbeta reverse. The repertoire was sequenced with immunoSEQ multiplex PCR; TCRdb's copy has only in-frame clones and lacks some. The data hold about 180,000 clones, with roughly 77% observed a single time. The CDR3 contains 12 residues. Germline V gives CDR1 GTSNPN, CDR2 SVGIG (reference sequence). The V gene lost 3 bases and the J gene lost 0 bases, with 6 bases spanning the gap. This sequence joins TRBV30 and TRBJ2-7; D is uncertain. Sequencing used PBMCs. The clonotype originates from a woman aged 25 to 39 in good health and CMV-seronegative. The CDR3 spells CAWRKSSYEQYF. CDR3 nucleotides: TGTGCCTGGAGAAAGAGCTCCTACGAGCAGTACTTC. The complete variable domain, with remaining parts taken from reference TRBV30 and TRBJ2-7, reads SQTIHQWPATLVQPVGSPLSLECTVEGTSNPNLYWYRQAAGRGLQLLFYSVGIGQISSEVPQNLSASRPQDRQFILSSKKLLLSDSGFYLCAWRKSSYEQYFGPGTRLTVT.